Here is one T cell receptor beta chain with its context. The antigen is unknown. There are 17 residues in the CDR3. Germline CDR1 and CDR2: SGDLS and YYNGEE. V shed 3 bases, J shed 4 bases, and the junction held 10 bases outside the gene matches. This sample is drawn from a study of cytomegalovirus exposure and HLA in healthy donors. The primer mix had 60 Vbeta and 13 Jbeta primers. Sequencing was performed with immunoSEQ multiplex PCR; in TCRdb, only in-frame clones are kept and a portion is missing. The sample has some 120,000 clones, about 74% seen once. Findings and caveats of the study: Reported findings show TCR beta sequences accurately forecast HLA-A and HLA-B alleles in most subjects. 150 to 200 TCR beta chains were listed as cytomegalovirus-associated. In terms of immune exposure information, only CMV serostatus was available.

What was sequenced was PBMCs. V is TRBV9 and J is TRBJ1-3; 10 bases fit TRBD1. The clonotype was recovered from a man aged 25 to 40 in good health and CMV-seropositive. The CDR3 here is CASSESGQGETGNTIYF. CDR3 nucleotides: TGTGCCAGCAGCGAGTCCGGACAGGGGGAGACCGGAAACACCATATATTTT.